This T cell receptor beta chain was obtained from a study of T-cell memory formation after mild COVID-19. For the study at large: The two donors had largely donor-specific TCR clusters.

This CDR3 has 10 amino acids. V shed 8 bases and J shed 7 bases, with 8 bases lying between them. Germline CDR1 is SGHTA and CDR2 is FQGNSA. A word on this clonotype: Its antigen is not identified.

The 5'RACE method, run with constant-segment primers, produced TCR alpha and TCR beta cDNA libraries (carrying sample barcodes and UMIs). Via MiXCR, TCRdb re-called the 5' RACE reads, giving one row per CDR3 protein. The sample includes 200,000 or so distinct CDR3 sequences, 9.5% to 10% of them seen just once. Study results and limitations: Contracting CD8+ clones were enriched in EMRA, CD4+ mainly in CM and EM.

The chain has TRBV7-2 and TRBJ1-2, with D uncertain. The sequence was obtained from a young man who had mild COVID-19 (a few samples of this study predate the infection). Cell type and time point are not known. Material for sequencing was PBMCs or a T cell subset sorted from them (not recorded which). CDR3 sequence reads: CASGSGGYTF. DNA of the CDR3: TGTGCCAGCGGTTCAGGTGGCTACACCTTC.